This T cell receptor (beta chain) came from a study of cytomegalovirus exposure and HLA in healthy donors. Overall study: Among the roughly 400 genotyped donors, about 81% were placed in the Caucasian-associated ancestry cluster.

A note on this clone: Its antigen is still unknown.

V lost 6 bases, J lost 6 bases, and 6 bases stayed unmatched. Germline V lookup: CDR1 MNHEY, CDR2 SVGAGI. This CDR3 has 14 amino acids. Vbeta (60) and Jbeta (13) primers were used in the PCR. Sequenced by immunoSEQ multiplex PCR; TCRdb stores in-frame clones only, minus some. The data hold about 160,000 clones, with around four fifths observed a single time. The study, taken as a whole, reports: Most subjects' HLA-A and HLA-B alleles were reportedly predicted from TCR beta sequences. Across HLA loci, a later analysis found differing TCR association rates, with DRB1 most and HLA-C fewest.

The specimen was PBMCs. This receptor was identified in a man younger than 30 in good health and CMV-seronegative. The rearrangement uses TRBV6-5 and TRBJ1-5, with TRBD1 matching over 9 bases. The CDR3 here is CASRGQGLSQPQHF. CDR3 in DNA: TGTGCCAGCAGGGGACAGGGCCTATCTCAGCCCCAGCATTTT.